This T cell receptor (beta chain) was captured by sequencing in a study of CD8 T cells in Susac syndrome. Study as a whole: Sequenced Susac syndrome patients included more than five with clinically active disease and about eight in remission. Intravenous immunoglobulin alone or corticosteroids were being given to patients with Susac syndrome at blood draw, unless they were therapy-naive.

The CDR3 is made up of 13 amino acids. Germline values: CDR1 SQVTM, CDR2 ANQGSEA. V lost 7 bases and J 5 bases, leaving 16 bases between the germline ends. TEMRA cells were FACS-enriched, while CD8+ and CD4+ T cells were negatively isolated. When the RNA was reverse transcribed, random hexamers were used with an input of about 0.5 to 1 ug. TCR beta CDR3 was amplified by immunoSEQ multiplex PCR. This amplification extended across 54 Vbeta and 13 Jbeta segments. TCRdb ran MiXCR on the immunoSEQ multiplex PCR reads and lists one entry per CDR3 protein. The table includes some 150,000 distinct CDR3 sequences, 85% to 95% detected once.

The sequenced material came from CD4+ T cells from PBMCs. The chain recombines TRBV29-1 with TRBJ2-3, with D tentatively TRBD1 (6 bases). This TCR derives from a human donor with Susac syndrome. CDR3 loop: CSGARGSKDTQYF. CDR3 coding DNA: TGCAGCGGGGCCAGGGGATCTAAAGATACGCAGTATTTT.